The T cell receptor beta chain described here comes from a study of a mutant IDH1 vaccine in newly diagnosed glioma. The overall study: Patients were pretreated with radiotherapy, temozolomide, or both, mostly both. General observations from the study: Alterations occurring in top peripheral T cell clonotypes seemed unrelated to pseudoprogression.

A note on this clone: The target antigen is unknown.

The germline gives CDR1 LNHDA, CDR2 SQIVND (reference sequence). The CDR3 has 19 amino acids. Trimming removed 1 base from V and 5 bases from J, with 26 bases in between. Assay: immunoSEQ multiplex PCR; the TCRdb copy retains only in-frame clones and omits some. The profile shows more than 50,000 clones, 65% to 90% of them singletons. Time point meaning: baseline, week 1 (first vaccination visit). The treatment denotes: pre-vaccination baseline after standard-of-care therapy. Each donor presented with a new WHO grade 3 or 4 astrocytoma that tested IDH1-mutant and showed ATRX loss. This chain joins TRBV19 and TRBJ1-2; TRBD1 might be the D (6 bases). This receptor was obtained from a young man with glioma. The material was PBMCs, obtained from a glioma patient treated with radiotherapy, temozolomide or both. CDR3 loop: CASSIGFASVRDIHYGYTF. For the CDR3, the DNA is TGTGCCAGTAGTATAGGGTTTGCGTCGGTCCGGGACATTCATTATGGCTACACCTTC. Variable domain in full (rest from reference TRBV19 and TRBJ1-2): DGGITQSPKYLFRKEGQNVTLSCEQNLNHDAMYWYRQDPGQGLRLIYYSQIVNDFQKGDIAEGYSVSREKKESFPLTVTSAQKNPTAFYLCASSIGFASVRDIHYGYTFGSGTRLTVV.